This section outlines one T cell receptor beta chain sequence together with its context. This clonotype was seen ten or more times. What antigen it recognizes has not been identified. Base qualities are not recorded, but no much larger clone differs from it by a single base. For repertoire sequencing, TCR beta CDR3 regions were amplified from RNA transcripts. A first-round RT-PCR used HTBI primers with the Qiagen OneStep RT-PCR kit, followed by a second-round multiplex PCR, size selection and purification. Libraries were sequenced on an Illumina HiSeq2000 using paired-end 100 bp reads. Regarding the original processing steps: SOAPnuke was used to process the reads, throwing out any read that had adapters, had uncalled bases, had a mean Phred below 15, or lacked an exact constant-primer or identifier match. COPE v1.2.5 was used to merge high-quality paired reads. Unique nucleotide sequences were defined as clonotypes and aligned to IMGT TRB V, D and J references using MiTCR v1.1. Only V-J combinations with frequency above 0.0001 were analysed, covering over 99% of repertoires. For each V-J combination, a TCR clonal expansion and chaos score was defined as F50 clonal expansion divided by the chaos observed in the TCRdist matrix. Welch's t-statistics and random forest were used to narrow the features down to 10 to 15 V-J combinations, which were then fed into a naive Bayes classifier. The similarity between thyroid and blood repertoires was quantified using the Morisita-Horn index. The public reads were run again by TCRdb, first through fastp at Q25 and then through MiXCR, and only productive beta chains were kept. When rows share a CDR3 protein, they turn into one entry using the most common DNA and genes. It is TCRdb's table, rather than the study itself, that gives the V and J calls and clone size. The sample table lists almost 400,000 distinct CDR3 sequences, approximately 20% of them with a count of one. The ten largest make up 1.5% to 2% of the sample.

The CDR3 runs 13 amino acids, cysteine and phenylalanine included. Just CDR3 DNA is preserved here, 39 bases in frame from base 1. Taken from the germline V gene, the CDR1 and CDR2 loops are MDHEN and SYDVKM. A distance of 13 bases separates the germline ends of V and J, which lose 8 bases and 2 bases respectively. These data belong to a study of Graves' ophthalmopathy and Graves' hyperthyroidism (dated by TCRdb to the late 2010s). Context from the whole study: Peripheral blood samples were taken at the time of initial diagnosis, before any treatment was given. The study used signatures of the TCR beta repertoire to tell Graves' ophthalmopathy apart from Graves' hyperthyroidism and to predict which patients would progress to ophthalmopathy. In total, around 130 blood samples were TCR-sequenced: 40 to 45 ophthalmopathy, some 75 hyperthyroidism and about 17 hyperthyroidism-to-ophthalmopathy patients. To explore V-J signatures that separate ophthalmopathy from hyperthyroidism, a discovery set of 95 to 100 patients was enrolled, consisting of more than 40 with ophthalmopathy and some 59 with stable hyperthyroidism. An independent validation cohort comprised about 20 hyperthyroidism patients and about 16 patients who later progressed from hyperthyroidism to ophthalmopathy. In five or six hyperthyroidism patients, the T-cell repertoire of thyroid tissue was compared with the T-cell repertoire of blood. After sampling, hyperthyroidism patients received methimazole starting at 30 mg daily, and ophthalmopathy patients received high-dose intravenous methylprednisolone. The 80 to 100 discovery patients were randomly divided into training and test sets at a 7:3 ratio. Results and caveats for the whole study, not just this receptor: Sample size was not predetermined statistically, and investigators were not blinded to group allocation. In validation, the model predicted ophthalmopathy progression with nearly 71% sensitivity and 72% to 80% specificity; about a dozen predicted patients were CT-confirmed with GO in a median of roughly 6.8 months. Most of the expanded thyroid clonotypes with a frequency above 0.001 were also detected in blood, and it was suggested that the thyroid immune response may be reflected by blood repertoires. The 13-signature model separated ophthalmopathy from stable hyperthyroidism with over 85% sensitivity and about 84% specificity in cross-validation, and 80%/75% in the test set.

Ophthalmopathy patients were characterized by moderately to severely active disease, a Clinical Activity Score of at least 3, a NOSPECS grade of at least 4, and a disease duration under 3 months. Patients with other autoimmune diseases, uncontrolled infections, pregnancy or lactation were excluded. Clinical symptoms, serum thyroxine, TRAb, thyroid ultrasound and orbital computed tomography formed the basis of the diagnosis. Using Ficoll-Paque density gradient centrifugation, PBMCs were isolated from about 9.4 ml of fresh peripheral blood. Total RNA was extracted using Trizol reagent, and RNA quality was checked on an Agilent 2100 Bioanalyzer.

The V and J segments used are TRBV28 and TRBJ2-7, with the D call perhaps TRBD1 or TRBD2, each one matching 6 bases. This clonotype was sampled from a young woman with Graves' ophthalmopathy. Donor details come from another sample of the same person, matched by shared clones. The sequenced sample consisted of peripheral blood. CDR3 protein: CASWGAIPYEQYF. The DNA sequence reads TGTGCCAGCTGGGGGGCTATTCCCTACGAGCAGTACTTC.